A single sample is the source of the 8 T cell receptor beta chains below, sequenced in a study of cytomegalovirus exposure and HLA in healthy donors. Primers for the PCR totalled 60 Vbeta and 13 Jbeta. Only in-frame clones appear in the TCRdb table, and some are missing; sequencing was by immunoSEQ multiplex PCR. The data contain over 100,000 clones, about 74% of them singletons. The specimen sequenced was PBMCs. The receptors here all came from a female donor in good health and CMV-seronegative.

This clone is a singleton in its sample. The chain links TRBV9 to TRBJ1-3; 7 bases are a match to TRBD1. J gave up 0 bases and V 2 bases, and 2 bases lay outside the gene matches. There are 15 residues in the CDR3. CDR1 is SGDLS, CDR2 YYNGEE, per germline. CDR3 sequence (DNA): TGTGCCAGCAGCGTTACAGGGGACTCTGGAAACACCATATATTTT. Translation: CASSVTGDSGNTIYF.

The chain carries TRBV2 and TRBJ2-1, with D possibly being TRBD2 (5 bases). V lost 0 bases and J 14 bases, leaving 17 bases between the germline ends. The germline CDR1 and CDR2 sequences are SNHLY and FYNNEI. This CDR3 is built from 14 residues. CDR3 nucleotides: TGTGCCAGCAGTGAAGCGCTCCGGGAAGCGCGCGAGTTCTTC. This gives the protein CASSEALREAREFF.

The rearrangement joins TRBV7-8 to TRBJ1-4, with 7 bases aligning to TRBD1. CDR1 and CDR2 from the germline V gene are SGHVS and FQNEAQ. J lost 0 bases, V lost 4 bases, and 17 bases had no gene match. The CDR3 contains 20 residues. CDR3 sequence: CASSSRLIGGTSATNEKLFF. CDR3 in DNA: TGTGCCAGCAGCTCCCGCTTAATAGGGGGCACGAGTGCAACTAATGAAAAACTGTTTTTT.

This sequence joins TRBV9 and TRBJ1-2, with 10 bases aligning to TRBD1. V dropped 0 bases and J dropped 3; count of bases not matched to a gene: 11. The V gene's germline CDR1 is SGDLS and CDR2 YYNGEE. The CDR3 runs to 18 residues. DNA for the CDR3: TGTGCCAGCAGCGTAGCTCAGGGACAGGGGAACTATCACTATGGCTACACCTTC. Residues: CASSVAQGQGNYHYGYTF.

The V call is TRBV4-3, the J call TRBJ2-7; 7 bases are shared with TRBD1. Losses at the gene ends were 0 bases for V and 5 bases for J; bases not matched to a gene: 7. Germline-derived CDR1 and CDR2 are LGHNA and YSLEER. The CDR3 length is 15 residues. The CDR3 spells CASSQDWTGTHEQYF. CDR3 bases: TGCGCCAGCAGCCAAGATTGGACAGGAACCCACGAGCAGTACTTC.

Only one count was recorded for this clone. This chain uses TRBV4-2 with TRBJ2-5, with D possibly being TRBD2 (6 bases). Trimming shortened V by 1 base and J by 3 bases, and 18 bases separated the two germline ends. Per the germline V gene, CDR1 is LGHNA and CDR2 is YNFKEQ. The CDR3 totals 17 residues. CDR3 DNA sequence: TGTGCCAGCAGCCAAGTAGGTAGCGGCGACCTTAAAGAGACCCAGTACTTC. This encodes CASSQVGSGDLKETQYF.

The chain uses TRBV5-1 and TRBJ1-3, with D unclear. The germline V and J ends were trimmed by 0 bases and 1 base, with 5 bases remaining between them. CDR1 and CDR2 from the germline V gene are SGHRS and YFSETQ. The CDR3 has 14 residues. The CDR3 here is CASSLDRSGNTIYF. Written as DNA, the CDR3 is TGCGCCAGCAGCTTGGATCGTTCTGGAAACACCATATATTTT. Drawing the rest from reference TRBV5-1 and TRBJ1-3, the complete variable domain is KAGVTQTPRYLIKTRGQQVTLSCSPISGHRSVSWYQQTPGQGLQFLFEYFSETQRNKGNFPGRFSGRQFSNSRSEMNVSTLELGDSALYLCASSLDRSGNTIYFGEGSWLTVV.

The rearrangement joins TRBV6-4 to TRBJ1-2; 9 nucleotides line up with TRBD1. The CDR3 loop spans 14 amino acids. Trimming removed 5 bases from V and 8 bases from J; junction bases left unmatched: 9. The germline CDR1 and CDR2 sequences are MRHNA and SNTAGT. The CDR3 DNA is TGTGCCAGCAGTCCGGGACAGGGACTTGGGGGCTACACCTTC. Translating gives CASSPGQGLGGYTF.